This entry concerns a single TCR beta chain. The V end lost 6 bases, the J end lost 5 bases, and 20 bases lay between the germline ends. The CDR3 covers 16 residues. Germline CDR1 and CDR2: LGHDT and YNNKEL (reference sequence). Original methodology: The assay estimated nucleated cells by amplifying reference gene primers. Clones were read by immunoSEQ multiplex PCR, and TCRdb kept only the in-frame ones, dropping some. The DNA was the basis for D and trimming; V, J and clone size are from that table. Counted here are 70,000 to 95,000 clones, 80% to 90% occurring once; the ten biggest clones make up around 8.1%. This sample stems from a study of blood T cell repertoires in COVID-19. Study details: Spain, Italy and the United States supplied samples that represented acute and convalescent COVID-19. From T cells, B-cell-depleted T cells, or PBMCs came the material, which was cDNA or gDNA.

The receptor comes from a woman aged 70-85 years with acute or convalescent COVID-19. Input material: peripheral blood. This chain connects TRBV3-1 (or the pseudogene TRBV3-2) to TRBJ2-1; D might be TRBD2 (6 bases). The DNA for the CDR3 is TGTGCCAGCAGTCTTACCCGACTAGTAGTCGACAATGAGCAGTTCTTC. Translated, it gives CASSLTRLVVDNEQFF.